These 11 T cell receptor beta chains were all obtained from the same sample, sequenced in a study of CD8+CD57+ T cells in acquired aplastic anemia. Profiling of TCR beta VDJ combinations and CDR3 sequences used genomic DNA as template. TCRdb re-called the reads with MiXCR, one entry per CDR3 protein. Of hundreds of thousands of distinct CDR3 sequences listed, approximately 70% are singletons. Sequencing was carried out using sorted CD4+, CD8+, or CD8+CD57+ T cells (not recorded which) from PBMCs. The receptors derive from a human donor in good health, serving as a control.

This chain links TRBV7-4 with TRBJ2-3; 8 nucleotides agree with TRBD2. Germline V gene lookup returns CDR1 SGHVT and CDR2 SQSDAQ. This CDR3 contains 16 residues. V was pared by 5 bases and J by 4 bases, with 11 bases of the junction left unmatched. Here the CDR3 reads CASSQATPGGPDTQYF. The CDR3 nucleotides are TGTGCCAGCAGCCAAGCGACGCCGGGGGGGCCAGATACGCAGTATTTT.

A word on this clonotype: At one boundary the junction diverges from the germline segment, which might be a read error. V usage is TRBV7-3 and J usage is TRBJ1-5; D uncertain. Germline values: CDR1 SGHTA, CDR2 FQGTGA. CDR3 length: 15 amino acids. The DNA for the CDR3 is TGTGCCAGCAGCTTGCACACAGTAGGCAACCAGCCCCAGCATTTT. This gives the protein CASSLHTVGNQPQHF.

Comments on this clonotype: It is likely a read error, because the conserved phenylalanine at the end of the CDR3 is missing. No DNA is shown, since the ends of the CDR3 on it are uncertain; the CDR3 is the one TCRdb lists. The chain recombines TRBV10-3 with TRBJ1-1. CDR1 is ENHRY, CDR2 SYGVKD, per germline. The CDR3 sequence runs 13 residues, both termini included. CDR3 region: CASSECQLGAAFG.

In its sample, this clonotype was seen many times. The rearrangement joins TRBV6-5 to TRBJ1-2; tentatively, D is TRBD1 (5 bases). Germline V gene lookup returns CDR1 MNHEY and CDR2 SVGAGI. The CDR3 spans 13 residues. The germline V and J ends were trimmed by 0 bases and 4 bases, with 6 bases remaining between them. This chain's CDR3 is CASSYSGVYGYTF. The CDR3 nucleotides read TGTGCCAGCAGTTACTCAGGGGTCTATGGCTACACCTTC.

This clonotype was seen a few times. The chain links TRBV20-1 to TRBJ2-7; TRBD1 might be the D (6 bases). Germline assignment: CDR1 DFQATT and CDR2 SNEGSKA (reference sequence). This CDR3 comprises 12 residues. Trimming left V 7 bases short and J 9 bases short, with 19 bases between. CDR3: CSVLGGRPRQYV. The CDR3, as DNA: TGCAGTGTTCTTGGGGGCCGCCCGCGGCAGTACGTC.

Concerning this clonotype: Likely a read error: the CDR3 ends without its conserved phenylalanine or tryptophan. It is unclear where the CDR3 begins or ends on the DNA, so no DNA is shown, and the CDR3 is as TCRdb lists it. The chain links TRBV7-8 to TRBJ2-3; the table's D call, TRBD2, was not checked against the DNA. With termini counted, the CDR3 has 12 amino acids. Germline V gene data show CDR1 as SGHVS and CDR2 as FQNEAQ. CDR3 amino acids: CASSPSQGGAYT.

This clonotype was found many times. The CDR3 here is CASSESEGPYNEQFF. In DNA, the CDR3 is TGTGCCAGCAGCGAGTCGGAGGGGCCGTACAATGAGCAGTTCTTC. The chain recombines TRBV9 with TRBJ2-1; the D gene is possibly TRBD2 (6 bases). The CDR3 loop spans 15 amino acids. Germline V lookup: CDR1 SGDLS, CDR2 YYNGEE. Trimming removed 3 bases from V and 4 bases from J, with 14 bases in between.

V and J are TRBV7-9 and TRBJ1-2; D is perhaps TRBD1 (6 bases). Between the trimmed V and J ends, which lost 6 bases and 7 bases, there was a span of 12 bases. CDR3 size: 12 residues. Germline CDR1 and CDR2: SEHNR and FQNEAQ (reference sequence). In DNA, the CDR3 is TGTGCCAGCAGTTCCGGGGGGCTTGGCTACACCTTC. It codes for CASSSGGLGYTF.

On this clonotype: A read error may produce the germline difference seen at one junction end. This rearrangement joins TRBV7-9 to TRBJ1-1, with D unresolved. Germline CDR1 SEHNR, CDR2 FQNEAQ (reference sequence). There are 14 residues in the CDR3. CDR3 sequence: CASSFTMVNNESTF. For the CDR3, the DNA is TGTGCCAGCAGCTTCACGATGGTCAACAATGAATCCACCTTT.

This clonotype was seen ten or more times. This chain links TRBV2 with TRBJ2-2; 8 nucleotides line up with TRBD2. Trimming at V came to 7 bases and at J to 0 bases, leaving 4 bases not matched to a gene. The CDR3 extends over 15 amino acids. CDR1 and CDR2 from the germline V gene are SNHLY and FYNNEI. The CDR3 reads CASTETSANTGELFF. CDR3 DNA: TGTGCCAGCACCGAGACTAGCGCGAACACCGGGGAGCTGTTTTTT.

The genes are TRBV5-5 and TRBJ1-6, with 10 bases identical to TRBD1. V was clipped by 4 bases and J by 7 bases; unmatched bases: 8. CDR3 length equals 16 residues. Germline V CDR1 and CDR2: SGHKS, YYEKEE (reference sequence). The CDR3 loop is CASSRSTGGRNSPLHF. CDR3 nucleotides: TGTGCCAGCAGCCGGTCGACAGGGGGCCGAAATTCACCCCTCCACTTT.